This T cell receptor (beta chain) was recovered during a study of blood T cell repertoires in COVID-19. Looking at the study overall: Samples came from the United States, Italy and Spain, spanning acute and convalescent COVID-19. Nucleic acid was either cDNA or gDNA, and it came from T cells, B-cell-depleted T cells, or PBMCs.

In the authors' methods: From reference gene primer amplification, estimates of nucleated cell counts were derived. Repertoires were generated with immunoSEQ multiplex PCR, while TCRdb's copy carries only in-frame clones and drops some. V and J calls and clone size follow that table, whereas D and trimming were derived from the DNA. The data contain more than 150,000 clones, about four fifths of them singletons. The CDR3 totals 14 residues. CDR1 SGHVS and CDR2 FNYEAQ come from the germline V gene. The V end lost 3 bases, the J end lost 4 bases, and 10 bases lay between the germline ends. What was sequenced was peripheral blood. The receptor was derived from a man aged 18 to 35 with active or convalescent COVID-19. V is TRBV7-6 and J is TRBJ1-3; D is possibly TRBD1 (5 bases). CDR3 sequence reads: CASSFAGVGNTIYF. DNA of the CDR3: TGTGCCAGCAGCTTCGCGGGGGTGGGAAACACCATATATTTT.